These 22 T cell receptor beta chains were all obtained from the same sample, sequenced in a study of blood T cell repertoires in COVID-19. The data were produced by immunoSEQ multiplex PCR, yet TCRdb's version contains in-frame clones alone and is incomplete. The sample shows about 70,000 clones, around 85% of them seen only once. The sequenced sample consisted of peripheral blood. The receptors here all came from a man in his forties or fifties with COVID-19, enrolled during active disease.

The V gene is TRBV30, the J gene TRBJ2-3; TRBD1 aligns across 8 bases. This CDR3 comprises 15 residues. J gave up 0 bases and V 2 bases, and 4 bases lay outside the gene matches. Germline V CDR1 and CDR2: GTSNPN, SVGIG (reference sequence). The DNA for the CDR3 is TGTGCCTGGAGTCGACAGGGGATGAGCACAGATACGCAGTATTTT. The encoded protein is CAWSRQGMSTDTQYF.

This clone was counted once. The rearrangement uses TRBV3-1 (or the pseudogene TRBV3-2) and TRBJ1-2; tentatively, D is TRBD1 (5 bases). This CDR3 comprises 16 residues. The ends were cut back, 1 base at V and 2 bases at J, with 14 bases in the middle. Germline V gene lookup returns CDR1 LGHDT and CDR2 YNNKEL (reference sequence). The CDR3 region is CASSQGTDRRNYGYTF. The CDR3 DNA reads as TGTGCCAGCAGCCAAGGGACCGACAGAAGGAACTATGGCTACACCTTC.

As to this clone: Given a much more abundant clone one base away, this may be a read error. The CDR3 sequence: CASSWDRYGYTF. CDR3 bases: TGTGCCAGCAGTTGGGACAGATATGGCTACACCTTC. This chain joins TRBV28 and TRBJ1-2; 7 bases line up with TRBD1. V gave up 4 bases and J gave up 5 bases; unmatched junction bases: 1. Germline assignment: CDR1 MDHEN and CDR2 SYDVKM. The CDR3 covers 12 residues.

The CDR3 nucleotides read TGTGCAAGTCGCCACACGGGACAGATAAGTTATAGCAATCAGCCCCAGCATTTT. It codes for CASRHTGQISYSNQPQHF. This chain joins TRBV12-2 and TRBJ1-5; the DNA was not compared with TRBD1, the D call given in the table. TRBV12-2 is marked as a pseudogene. The length of the CDR3 is 18 residues.

The V call is TRBV12-3 or TRBV12-4, the J call TRBJ1-1; maybe TRBD1 (6 bases). Trimming removed 6 bases from V and 6 bases from J, with 14 bases in between. The CDR3 consists of 13 residues. In DNA form, the CDR3 reads TGTGCCAGCAGGCTACAGGGTTGGTCTGAAGCTTTCTTT. Translating gives CASRLQGWSEAFF.

CDR3 in amino acids: CASSQDGAPETQYF. CDR3 nucleotide sequence: TGCGCCAGCAGCCAAGATGGAGCCCCGGAGACCCAGTACTTC. The V gene is TRBV4-1, the J gene TRBJ2-5; D gene ambiguous. V lost 0 bases, J lost 5 bases, and 10 bases lay in between. This CDR3 has 14 residues. In germline, CDR1 is MGHRA, CDR2 YSYEKL.

J is TRBJ1-4 and V is TRBV30; D might be TRBD1 (6 bases). Trimming stripped 2 bases from V and 3 bases from J, with 13 bases between. This CDR3 spans 15 amino acids. Germline lookup yields CDR1 GTSNPN and CDR2 SVGIG (reference sequence). The CDR3 DNA is TGTGCCTGGAGTAACGGACAGCCACCTAATGAAAAACTGTTTTTT. Residues: CAWSNGQPPNEKLFF. Full variable domain (remainder filled in from reference TRBV30 and TRBJ1-4): SQTIHQWPATLVQPVGSPLSLECTVEGTSNPNLYWYRQAAGRGLQLLFYSVGIGQISSEVPQNLSASRPQDRQFILSSKKLLLSDSGFYLCAWSNGQPPNEKLFFGSGTQLSVL.

The chain links TRBV10-3 to TRBJ2-1, with 9 bases that match TRBD1. The CDR3 runs to 13 residues. CDR1 and CDR2 (germline): ENHRY, SYGVKD. Unmatched junction bases numbered 8, after V lost 7 bases and J lost 10 bases. CDR3 residues: CAINPGQGQEQFF. CDR3 coding DNA: TGTGCCATCAACCCGGGACAGGGACAGGAGCAGTTCTTC.

This sequence joins TRBV12-3 or TRBV12-4 and TRBJ1-1, with D unclear. The V and J ends lost 2 bases and 11 bases respectively, with 12 bases between them. CDR3 length: 12 residues. The CDR3 DNA reads TGTGCCAGCAGTTTACTTCGAGGTTATGCTTTCTTT. It translates to CASSLLRGYAFF.

The J gene is TRBJ2-1, the V gene TRBV11-2, with 16 bases identical to TRBD2. Germline-derived CDR1 and CDR2 are SGHAT and FQNNGV. With V trimmed by 7 bases and J by 2 bases, 11 bases remained unmatched. This CDR3 has 19 amino acids. This CDR3 is CASTHFGTSGGEAYNEQFF. Here the CDR3 DNA reads TGTGCCAGCACCCATTTTGGGACTAGCGGGGGGGAGGCCTACAATGAGCAGTTCTTC. The full variable domain, with the rest looked up from reference TRBV11-2 and TRBJ2-1, is EAGVAQSPRYKIIEKRQSVAFWCNPISGHATLYWYQQILGQGPKLLIQFQNNGVVDDSQLPKDRFSAERLKGVDSTLKIQPAKLEDSAVYLCASTHFGTSGGEAYNEQFFGPGTRLTVL.

This sequence joins TRBV7-9 and TRBJ1-1; D perhaps matches TRBD1 (5 bases). V lost 5 bases and J lost 0, with 13 bases in between. Germline CDR1 reads SEHNR; CDR2 reads FQNEAQ (reference sequence). The CDR3 is made up of 15 amino acids. This CDR3 is CASSAQGGVNTEAFF. CDR3 in DNA: TGTGCCAGCAGCGCCCAGGGCGGGGTGAACACTGAAGCTTTCTTT.

This clone has only a few counts. The chain has TRBV13 and TRBJ2-1; D perhaps matches TRBD2 (5 bases). The CDR3 is 12 residues long. Trimming removed 2 bases from V and 7 bases from J, with 6 bases in between. The V gene's germline CDR1 is PRHDT and CDR2 FYEKMQ (reference sequence). The CDR3 sequence is CASSLRGNEQFF. The CDR3 DNA follows: TGTGCCAGCAGCTTAAGAGGGAATGAGCAGTTCTTC. The full variable domain, in which reference TRBV13 and TRBJ2-1 provide the parts outside the CDR3, is AAGVIQSPRHLIKEKRETATLKCYPIPRHDTVYWYQQGPGQDPQFLISFYEKMQSDKGSIPDRFSAQQFSDYHSELNMSSLELGDSALYFCASSLRGNEQFFGPGTRLTVL.

The chain combines TRBV5-1 with TRBJ1-1; D may be TRBD1 (6 bases). Germline V lookup: CDR1 SGHRS, CDR2 YFSETQ. V was trimmed by 2 bases and J by 3 bases, leaving 14 bases between them. CDR3 size: 15 residues. CDR3 region: CASSFGTPRDTEAFF. CDR3 DNA: TGCGCCAGCAGCTTCGGGACACCGCGGGACACTGAAGCTTTCTTT.

This clone was recorded once. The chain is built from TRBV2 and TRBJ1-4; 8 bases match TRBD1. J was trimmed by 6 bases and V by 6 bases; bases with no gene match: 3. The CDR3 runs to 13 residues. In germline, CDR1 is SNHLY, CDR2 FYNNEI. CDR3 in amino acids: CASSVDRDEKLFF. The CDR3 DNA reads TGTGCCAGCAGCGTGGACAGGGATGAAAAACTGTTTTTT.

J is TRBJ1-1 and V is TRBV7-7; 8 bases are a match to TRBD1. The germline CDR1 and CDR2 sequences are SSHAT and FNYEAQ (reference sequence). V lost 5 bases and J lost 1; bases outside the gene matches: 6. The CDR3 loop spans 15 amino acids. The CDR3 here is CASSPIGQGNTEAFF. The CDR3 DNA sequence: TGTGCCAGCAGCCCGATTGGACAGGGGAACACTGAAGCTTTCTTT.

CDR3 in DNA: TGTGCCAGCAGCTTCATATCCTCCGGGGGGGGATTACAAGAGACCCAGTACTTC. Translating it yields CASSFISSGGGLQETQYF. The chain uses TRBV27 and TRBJ2-5, with 8 bases lining up with TRBD2. Germline CDR1 and CDR2: MNHEY and SMNVEV (reference sequence). The V gene end was trimmed by 6 bases and the J gene end by 2 bases; junction bases not matched to a gene: 17. The CDR3 is 18 amino acids.

This clone was counted between two and nine times. The V gene is TRBV30, the J gene TRBJ2-1, with 8 bases fitting TRBD2. Unmatched junction bases numbered 8, after V lost 3 bases and J lost 7 bases. Germline V gives CDR1 GTSNPN, CDR2 SVGIG (reference sequence). This CDR3 contains 14 residues. The CDR3 bases are TGTGCCTGGAGCGCCTCGGCGGGGGGAAATGAGCAGTTCTTC. This sequence encodes CAWSASAGGNEQFF. The variable domain in full, with the rest retrieved from reference TRBV30 and TRBJ2-1, is SQTIHQWPATLVQPVGSPLSLECTVEGTSNPNLYWYRQAAGRGLQLLFYSVGIGQISSEVPQNLSASRPQDRQFILSSKKLLLSDSGFYLCAWSASAGGNEQFFGPGTRLTVL.

The chain joins TRBV5-1 to TRBJ2-2, with 8 nucleotides matching TRBD1. The length of the CDR3 is 15 residues. V shed 0 bases, J shed 5 bases, and the junction held 3 bases outside the gene matches. CDR1 is SGHRS, CDR2 YFSETQ, per germline. The CDR3 loop is CASSLAGGETGELFF. The CDR3 nucleotides are TGCGCCAGCAGCTTGGCAGGGGGCGAAACCGGGGAGCTGTTTTTT.

This clone has just one count. Here the CDR3 reads CASSLDYRRDRGNGYTF. CDR3 bases: TGCGCCAGCAGCTTGGATTACAGAAGGGACAGGGGGAATGGCTACACCTTC. The V and J genes are TRBV5-1 and TRBJ1-2; TRBD1 aligns across 11 bases. The germline gives CDR1 SGHRS, CDR2 YFSETQ. The junction had 10 bases not matched to a gene; V was cut back by 0 bases and J by 6 bases. This CDR3 is built from 17 residues.

The chain is built from TRBV2 and TRBJ1-5; tentatively, D is TRBD1 (5 bases). Trimming removed 6 bases at V and 4 bases at J, with 13 bases between. Per the germline V gene, CDR1 is SNHLY and CDR2 is FYNNEI. The CDR3 consists of 14 residues. The CDR3 sequence is CASRVRVGNQPQHF. CDR3 coding DNA: TGTGCCAGCAGGGTCAGGGTTGGTAATCAGCCCCAGCATTTT.

This clone was picked up a small number of times. The V and J genes are TRBV27 and TRBJ1-2; D gene ambiguous. V gave up 0 bases and J gave up 7 bases, with 9 bases separating them. Germline CDR1 MNHEY, CDR2 SMNVEV (reference sequence). This CDR3 has 13 amino acids. The CDR3 reads CASSLSGVLGYTF. The CDR3 coding sequence is TGTGCCAGCAGTTTATCGGGCGTTCTTGGCTACACCTTC.

This sequence joins TRBV12-3 or TRBV12-4 and TRBJ1-6; the D is unclear. V dropped 3 bases and J dropped 9 bases, with 6 bases sitting between them. There are 12 residues in the CDR3. For the CDR3, the DNA is TGTGCCAGCAGTTTTTCCGGTTCACCCCTCCACTTT. Translation gives CASSFSGSPLHF.